These 26 T cell receptor beta chains originate from one sample sequenced in a study of T cells in Graves' hyperthyroidism and ophthalmopathy. What was amplified from RNA transcripts were TCR beta CDR3 regions. HTBI primers were the set used in a first-round RT-PCR of the TCR CDR3. TCRdb re-analysed the multiplex PCR reads in MiXCR, keeping a single row per CDR3 protein. Here the sample spans about 690,000 distinct CDR3 sequences, approximately 15% being singletons. Sequences were obtained from blood. The receptors were gathered from a man aged 50-59 years with Graves' hyperthyroidism.

This chain joins TRBV6-5 and TRBJ1-2; TRBD1 matches at 9 bases. Germline trimming cut 8 bases from V and 5 bases from J; bases unmatched to any gene: 12. The length of the CDR3 is 15 residues. CDR1 is MNHEY, CDR2 SVGAGI, per germline. CDR3 nucleotide sequence: TGTGCCAGCTCCGAATGGGACAGGGAGAATTATGGCTACACCTTC. Translated, it gives CASSEWDRENYGYTF.

The sample holds many counts of this clonotype. The chain joins TRBV7-8 to TRBJ2-1; 7 nucleotides line up with TRBD1. Germline V gene sequence: CDR1 SGHVS, CDR2 FQNEAQ. V lost 4 bases to trimming and J lost 7 bases; unmatched junction nucleotides: 4. The CDR3 sequence is 13 residues long. CDR3: CASSSLDRNEQFF. CDR3 in DNA: TGTGCCAGCAGCTCGCTGGACAGGAATGAGCAGTTCTTC.

The table lists this clonotype with many counts. The genes are TRBV7-2 and TRBJ2-7; the match to TRBD1 covers 10 bases. The CDR3 extends over 17 amino acids. CDR1 SGHTA and CDR2 FQGNSA come from the germline V gene. With 1 base clipped from V and 0 bases from J, the junction kept 6 bases outside the gene matches. The CDR3, as DNA: TGTGCCAGCAGCTTAGGACAGGGGGCGCCGAGCTCCTACGAGCAGTACTTC. Translating it yields CASSLGQGAPSSYEQYF.

The CDR3 sequence is CASGLVLARAESEQFF. DNA of the CDR3: TGTGCTAGTGGTTTGGTACTAGCGCGGGCTGAGAGTGAGCAGTTCTTC. The chain has TRBV12-5 and TRBJ2-1; TRBD2 matches at 7 bases. The CDR3 has 16 residues. V lost 0 bases to trimming and J lost 9 bases; unmatched junction nucleotides: 11. Germline-derived CDR1 and CDR2 are LGHNT and FRNRAP.

The genes are TRBV10-3 and TRBJ2-3; a possible D gene is TRBD1 (6 bases). There are 13 residues in the CDR3. Trimming shortened V by 6 bases and J by 0 bases, and 7 bases separated the two germline ends. The germline CDR1 and CDR2 sequences are ENHRY and SYGVKD. CDR3 nucleotide sequence: TGTGCCATCAGGCAGGGGAGCACAGATACGCAGTATTTT. Its translation: CAIRQGSTDTQYF.

This clonotype was observed a few times. The genes are TRBV6-1 and TRBJ1-5; the match to TRBD1 covers 8 bases. Germline V gives CDR1 MNHNS, CDR2 SASEGT. The CDR3 has 14 residues. V lost 7 bases to trimming and J lost 7 bases; unmatched junction nucleotides: 9. DNA of the CDR3: TGTGCCAGCAAGCCGACAGGGGCTTACCAGCCCCAGCATTTT. It codes for CASKPTGAYQPQHF.

This clonotype has just a few counts. J is TRBJ2-2 and V is TRBV18; D remains unclear. The CDR3 has 16 residues. Germline CDR1 reads KGHSH; CDR2 reads LQKENI. The germline V and J ends were trimmed by 6 bases and 1 base, with 15 bases remaining between them. CDR3 DNA sequence: TGTGCCAGCTCGCCTCTATCGCTCGAGAACACCGGGGAGCTGTTTTTT. This gives the protein CASSPLSLENTGELFF.

Only a few counts were recorded for this clonotype. This chain links TRBV10-1 with TRBJ2-2, with D possibly being TRBD1 (6 bases). Between the trimmed V and J ends, which lost 4 bases and 1 base, there was a span of 13 bases. Germline values: CDR1 WNHNN, CDR2 SYGVQD (reference sequence). The CDR3 has 16 residues. CDR3 sequence reads: CASSGAAQGNTGELFF. In DNA form, the CDR3 reads TGCGCCAGCAGTGGGGCGGCACAGGGGAACACCGGGGAGCTGTTTTTT.

A remark on this clonotype: One end of the junction does not line up with germline, which may come from a read error. V gene TRBV25-1 combines with J gene TRBJ2-1; 10 nucleotides agree with TRBD1. There are 16 residues in the CDR3. Per germline, CDR1 MGHDK and CDR2 SYGVNS. The CDR3 DNA is TGTACCAGCAGTGGTCACGACAGGGGGCTCCACAATGAGCAGTTCTTC. Its translation is CTSSGHDRGLHNEQFF. Full variable domain (remainder filled in from reference TRBV25-1 and TRBJ2-1): EADIYQTPRYLVIGTGKKITLECSQTMGHDKMYWYQQDPGMELHLIHYSYGVNSTEKGDLSSESTVSRIRTEHFPLTLESARPSHTSQYLCTSSGHDRGLHNEQFFGPGTRLTVL.

This clonotype was observed many times. V usage is TRBV27 and J usage is TRBJ2-1; no clear D gene. In germline, CDR1 is MNHEY, CDR2 SMNVEV (reference sequence). The CDR3 covers 13 residues. The V end lost 0 bases, the J end lost 7 bases, and 7 bases lay between the germline ends. Here the CDR3 reads CASSLSVRNEQFF. The CDR3, as DNA: TGTGCCAGCAGTTTATCGGTGAGGAATGAGCAGTTCTTC.

This clonotype has only a few counts. The V and J genes are TRBV25-1 and TRBJ2-7; 8 bases are a match to TRBD1. Germline CDR1 MGHDK, CDR2 SYGVNS. CDR3 length equals 15 residues. V lost 3 bases and J lost 5; bases outside the gene matches: 9. CDR3 nucleotides: TGTGCCAGCAGTGAGTCGACAGGGGTTGGGAACGAGCAGTACTTC. This translates into CASSESTGVGNEQYF.

The rearrangement joins TRBV16 to TRBJ2-3, with D maybe TRBD2 (6 bases). CDR3 length equals 15 residues. Deletions cut 0 bases from V and 2 bases from J, with 9 bases between. Germline CDR1 is KGHSY and CDR2 is FQNENV. The CDR3 sequence is CASSQSAGHTDTQYF. CDR3 DNA sequence: TGTGCCAGCAGCCAATCTGCGGGGCACACAGATACGCAGTATTTT.

The V and J genes are TRBV7-2 and TRBJ2-1, with TRBD2 identical over 8 bases. The J segment lost 5 bases and the V segment lost 5 bases, leaving 11 bases of the junction unmatched. The CDR3 runs 16 residues. Germline assignment: CDR1 SGHTA and CDR2 FQGNSA. CDR3 amino acids: CASSLGLAGSHNEQFF. The CDR3 DNA is TGTGCCAGCAGCCTTGGACTAGCTGGAAGCCACAATGAGCAGTTCTTC.

The CDR3 sequence: CASRRQQEIDTEAFF. In DNA, the CDR3 is TGTGCCAGCAGGCGACAACAGGAGATTGACACTGAAGCTTTCTTT. This chain uses TRBV6-1 with TRBJ1-1, with D possibly being TRBD1 (5 bases). V was pared by 6 bases and J by 3 bases, with 17 bases between. CDR3 length: 15 residues. CDR1 and CDR2 from the germline V gene are MNHNS and SASEGT.

This clonotype was seen many times. This chain uses TRBV7-8 with TRBJ2-2; a possible D gene is TRBD1 (5 bases). V was trimmed by 3 bases and J by 6 bases, leaving 14 bases between them. Germline-derived CDR1 and CDR2 are SGHVS and FQNEAQ. This CDR3 spans 15 amino acids. The CDR3 loop reads CASSFSRVDAGELFF. The CDR3 region has the DNA TGTGCCAGCAGCTTTTCCAGGGTTGACGCCGGGGAGCTGTTTTTT.

This clonotype was seen only a few times. This chain uses TRBV27 with TRBJ2-1; TRBD2 matches 7 bases. Germline lookup yields CDR1 MNHEY and CDR2 SMNVEV (reference sequence). CDR3 length: 14 amino acids. J lost 4 bases, V lost 7 bases, and 7 bases had no gene match. The CDR3 region is CASTRGTRYNEQFF. DNA of the CDR3: TGTGCCAGCACGCGGGGGACGAGGTACAATGAGCAGTTCTTC.

This clonotype was seen at least ten times. This chain uses TRBV12-3 or TRBV12-4 with TRBJ2-5; D is ambiguous. The CDR3 is 14 amino acids. Trimming stripped 3 bases from V and 4 bases from J, with 12 bases between. CDR3 bases: TGTGCCAGCAGTTTGATAAGCGAGCGAGAGACCCAGTACTTC. This codes for CASSLISERETQYF.

This clonotype showed up many times. The chain combines TRBV28 with TRBJ2-6; TRBD1 might be the D (5 bases). Trimming removed 6 bases from V and 0 bases from J, with 12 bases in between. CDR3 length equals 16 residues. Germline V CDR1 and CDR2: MDHEN, SYDVKM. The CDR3 coding sequence is TGTGCCAGCAGACCCATTGACAGCTCTGGGGCCAACGTCCTGACTTTC. Translating gives CASRPIDSSGANVLTF.

This rearrangement joins TRBV7-2 to TRBJ2-2; tentatively, D is TRBD1 or TRBD2 (5 bases each). The CDR3 contains 14 residues. The V and J ends lost 5 bases and 9 bases respectively, with 16 bases between them. Germline V gene lookup returns CDR1 SGHTA and CDR2 FQGNSA. For the CDR3, the DNA is TGTGCCAGCAGCCCTTCTTGGGGGTCCCGGGAGCTGTTTTTT. It codes for CASSPSWGSRELFF.

This clonotype has a count of ten or more. This chain uses TRBV5-1 with TRBJ2-1; D might be TRBD2 (6 bases). This CDR3 is built from 15 residues. V shed 6 bases and J shed 0 bases, with 13 bases lying between them. Germline-derived CDR1 and CDR2 are SGHRS and YFSETQ. Here the CDR3 reads CASTWDGSSYNEQFF. In DNA, the CDR3 is TGCGCCAGCACCTGGGACGGGAGCTCCTACAATGAGCAGTTCTTC.

In this sample, this clonotype turned up a few times. V and J are TRBV10-3 and TRBJ1-6, with D uncertain. Germline-derived CDR1 and CDR2 are ENHRY and SYGVKD. V lost 0 bases, J lost 10 bases, and 7 bases lay in between. This CDR3 has 13 residues. CDR3 loop: CAISESADSPLHF. For the CDR3, the DNA is TGTGCCATCAGTGAGTCCGCTGACTCACCCCTCCACTTT.

This clonotype showed up many times. V gene TRBV28 combines with J gene TRBJ1-3; the D is unclear. Per the germline V gene, CDR1 is MDHEN and CDR2 is SYDVKM. Trimming shortened V by 5 bases and J by 7 bases, and 12 bases separated the two germline ends. The CDR3 length is 13 residues. The CDR3 DNA sequence: TGTGCCAGCAGTCCCCGGACGGTCAACACCATATATTTT. Translation: CASSPRTVNTIYF.

Only a few counts were recorded for this clonotype. V is TRBV9 and J is TRBJ2-5, with D possibly TRBD2 on 6 matching bases. V lost 3 bases and J 5 bases, leaving 17 bases between the germline ends. This CDR3 is 15 amino acids long. Germline V lookup: CDR1 SGDLS, CDR2 YYNGEE. The CDR3 reads CASSGQTSHAETQYF. The DNA for the CDR3 is TGTGCCAGCAGCGGACAGACTAGTCATGCGGAGACCCAGTACTTC.

This clonotype was detected only a few times. The V gene is TRBV7-9, the J gene TRBJ2-2; TRBD1 agrees at 12 bases. The CDR3 spans 16 residues. V shed 5 bases and J 6 bases; nucleotides not matched to a gene: 7. From germline, CDR1 is SEHNR and CDR2 FQNEAQ (reference sequence). The CDR3 loop is CASSLGTGGYSGELFF. CDR3 DNA: TGTGCCAGCAGCCTCGGGACAGGGGGCTACTCCGGGGAGCTGTTTTTT.

This clonotype was seen ten or more times. The chain has TRBV7-2 and TRBJ2-5; D gene ambiguous. CDR3 length equals 13 residues. Germline CDR1 and CDR2: SGHTA and FQGNSA. The ends were cut back, 5 bases at V and 1 base at J, with 8 bases in the middle. The chain's CDR3 is CASSPRSQETQYF. In DNA, the CDR3 is TGTGCCAGCAGCCCCAGGTCCCAAGAGACCCAGTACTTC.

This clonotype came up a few times. The genes are TRBV6-1 and TRBJ2-7, with 8 bases lining up with TRBD1. With V trimmed by 10 bases and J by 3 bases, 14 bases remained unmatched. The CDR3 extends over 15 amino acids. Germline assignment: CDR1 MNHNS and CDR2 SASEGT. The CDR3 sequence: CATYDRGGMGYEQYF. The CDR3 region has the DNA TGTGCCACCTATGACAGGGGTGGAATGGGCTACGAGCAGTACTTC.